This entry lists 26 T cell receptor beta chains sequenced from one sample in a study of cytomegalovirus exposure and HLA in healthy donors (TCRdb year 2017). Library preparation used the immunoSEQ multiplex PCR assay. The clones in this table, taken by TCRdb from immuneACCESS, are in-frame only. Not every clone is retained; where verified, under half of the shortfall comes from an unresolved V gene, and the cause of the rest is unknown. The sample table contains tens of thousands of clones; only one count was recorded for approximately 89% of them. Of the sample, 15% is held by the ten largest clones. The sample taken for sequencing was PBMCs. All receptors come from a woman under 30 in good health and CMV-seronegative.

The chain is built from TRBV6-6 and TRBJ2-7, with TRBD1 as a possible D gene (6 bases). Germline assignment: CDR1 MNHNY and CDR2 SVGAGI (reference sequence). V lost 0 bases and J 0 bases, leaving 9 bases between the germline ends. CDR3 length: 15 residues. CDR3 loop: CASSYSGTPSYEQYF. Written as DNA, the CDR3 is TGTGCCAGCAGTTACTCCGGGACACCCTCCTACGAGCAGTACTTC.

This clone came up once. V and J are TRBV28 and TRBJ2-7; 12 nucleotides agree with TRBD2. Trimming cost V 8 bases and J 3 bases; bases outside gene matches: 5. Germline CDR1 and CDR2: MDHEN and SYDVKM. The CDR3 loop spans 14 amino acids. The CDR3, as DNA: TGTGCCAGCGCACTAGCGGGAGGTCGCTACGAGCAGTACTTC. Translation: CASALAGGRYEQYF.

CDR3 region: CASSDSRYANTGELFF. The CDR3 DNA sequence: TGTGCCAGCAGCGACAGTCGATACGCGAACACCGGGGAGCTGTTTTTT. The chain recombines TRBV5-5 with TRBJ2-2, with a weak D call TRBD1 (5 bases). Germline values: CDR1 SGHKS, CDR2 YYEKEE (reference sequence). Trimming took 4 bases from V and 0 from J, leaving 13 bases between them. The CDR3 is made up of 16 amino acids.

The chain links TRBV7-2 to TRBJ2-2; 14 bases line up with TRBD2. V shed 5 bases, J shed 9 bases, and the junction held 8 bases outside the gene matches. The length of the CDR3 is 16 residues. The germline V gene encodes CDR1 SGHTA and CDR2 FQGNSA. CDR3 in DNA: TGTGCCAGCAGCGCGGGGACTAGCGGGAGCGGGAGGGAGCTGTTTTTT. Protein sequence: CASSAGTSGSGRELFF.

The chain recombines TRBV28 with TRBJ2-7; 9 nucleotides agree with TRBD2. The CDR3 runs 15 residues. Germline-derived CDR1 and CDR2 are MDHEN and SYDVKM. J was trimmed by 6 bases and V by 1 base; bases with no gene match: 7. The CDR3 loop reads CASSLSAGGLFEQYF. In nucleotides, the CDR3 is TGTGCCAGCAGTTTATCGGCGGGGGGGCTCTTCGAGCAGTACTTC.

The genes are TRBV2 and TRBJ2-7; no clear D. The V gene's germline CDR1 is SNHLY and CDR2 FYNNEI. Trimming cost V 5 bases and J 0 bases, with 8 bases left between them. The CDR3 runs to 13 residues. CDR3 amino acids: CASSPSSSYEQYF. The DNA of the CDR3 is TGTGCCAGCAGTCCTTCGTCCTCCTACGAGCAGTACTTC. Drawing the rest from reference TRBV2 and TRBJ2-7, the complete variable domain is EPEVTQTPSHQVTQMGQEVILRCVPISNHLYFYWYRQILGQKVEFLVSFYNNEISEKSEIFDDQFSVERPDGSNFTLKIRSTKLEDSAMYFCASSPSSSYEQYFGPGTRLTVT.

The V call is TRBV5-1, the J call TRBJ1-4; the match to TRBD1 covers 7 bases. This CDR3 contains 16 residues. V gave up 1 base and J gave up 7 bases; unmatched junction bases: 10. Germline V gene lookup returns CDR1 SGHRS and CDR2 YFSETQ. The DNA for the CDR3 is TGCGCCAGCAGCTTGAGGACAGGAGTATATGGTGAAAAACTGTTTTTT. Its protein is CASSLRTGVYGEKLFF.

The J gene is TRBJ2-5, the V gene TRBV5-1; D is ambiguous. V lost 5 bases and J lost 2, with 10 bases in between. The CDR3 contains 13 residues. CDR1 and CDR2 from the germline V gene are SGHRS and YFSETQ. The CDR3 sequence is CASRRHPQETQYF. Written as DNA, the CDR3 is TGCGCCAGCAGGAGACACCCTCAAGAGACCCAGTACTTC.

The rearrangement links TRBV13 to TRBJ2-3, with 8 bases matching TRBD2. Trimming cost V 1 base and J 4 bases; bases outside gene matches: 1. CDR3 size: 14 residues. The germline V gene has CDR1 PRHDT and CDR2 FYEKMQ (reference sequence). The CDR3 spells CASSLEAGADTQYF. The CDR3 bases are TGTGCCAGCAGCTTAGAAGCGGGGGCAGATACGCAGTATTTT.

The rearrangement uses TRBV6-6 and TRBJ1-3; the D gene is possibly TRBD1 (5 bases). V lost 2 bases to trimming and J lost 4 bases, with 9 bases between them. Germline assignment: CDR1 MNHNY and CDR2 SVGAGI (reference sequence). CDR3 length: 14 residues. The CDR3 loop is CASSYGATGNTIYF. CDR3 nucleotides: TGTGCCAGCAGTTACGGGGCGACCGGAAACACCATATATTTT.

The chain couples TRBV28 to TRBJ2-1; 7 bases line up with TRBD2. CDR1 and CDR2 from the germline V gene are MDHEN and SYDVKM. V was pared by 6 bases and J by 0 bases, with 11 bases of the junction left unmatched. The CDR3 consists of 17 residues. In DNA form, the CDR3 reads TGTGCCAGCAGGCGGGCTAGCGGAAGCGGCTCCTACAATGAGCAGTTCTTC. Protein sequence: CASRRASGSGSYNEQFF. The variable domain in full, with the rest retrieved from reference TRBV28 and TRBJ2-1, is DVKVTQSSRYLVKRTGEKVFLECVQDMDHENMFWYRQDPGLGLRLIYFSYDVKMKEKGDIPEGYSVSREKKERFSLILESASTNQTSMYLCASRRASGSGSYNEQFFGPGTRLTVL.

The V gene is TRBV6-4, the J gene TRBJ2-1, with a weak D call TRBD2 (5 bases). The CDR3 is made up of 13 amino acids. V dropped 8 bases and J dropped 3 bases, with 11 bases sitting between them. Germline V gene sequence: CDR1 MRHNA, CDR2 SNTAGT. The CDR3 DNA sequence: TGTGCCAGCTCAGAGGGCGTCTACAATGAGCAGTTCTTC. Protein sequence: CASSEGVYNEQFF.

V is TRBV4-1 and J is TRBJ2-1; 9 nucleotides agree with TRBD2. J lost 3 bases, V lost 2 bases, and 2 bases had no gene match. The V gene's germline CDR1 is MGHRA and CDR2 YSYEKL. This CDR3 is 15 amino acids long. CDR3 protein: CASSQRLAVYNEQFF. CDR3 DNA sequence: TGCGCCAGCAGCCAACGACTAGCGGTCTACAATGAGCAGTTCTTC.

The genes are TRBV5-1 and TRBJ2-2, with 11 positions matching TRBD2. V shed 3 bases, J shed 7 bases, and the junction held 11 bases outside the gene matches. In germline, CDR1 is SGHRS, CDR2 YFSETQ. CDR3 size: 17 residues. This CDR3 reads CASSSLAGAPLGGELFF. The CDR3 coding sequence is TGCGCCAGCAGCTCACTAGCGGGGGCCCCGTTAGGCGGGGAGCTGTTTTTT.

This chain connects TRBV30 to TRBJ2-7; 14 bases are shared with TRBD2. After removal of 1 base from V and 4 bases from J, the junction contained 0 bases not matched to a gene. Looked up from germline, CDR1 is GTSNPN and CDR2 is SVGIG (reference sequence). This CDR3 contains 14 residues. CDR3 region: CAWSGTSGGYEQYF. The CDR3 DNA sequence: TGTGCCTGGAGTGGGACTAGCGGGGGGTACGAGCAGTACTTC.

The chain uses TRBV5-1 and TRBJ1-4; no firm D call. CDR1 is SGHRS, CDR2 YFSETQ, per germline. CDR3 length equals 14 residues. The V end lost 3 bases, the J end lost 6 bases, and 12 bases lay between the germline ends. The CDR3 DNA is TGCGCCAGCAGCTCCTCAGGTTCGGATGAAAAACTGTTTTTT. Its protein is CASSSSGSDEKLFF.

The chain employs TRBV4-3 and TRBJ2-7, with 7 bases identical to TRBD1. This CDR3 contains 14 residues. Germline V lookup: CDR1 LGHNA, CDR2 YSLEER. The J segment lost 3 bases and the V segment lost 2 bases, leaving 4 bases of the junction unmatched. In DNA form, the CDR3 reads TGCGCCAGCAGCCAAACCAGGGGGAACTACGAGCAGTACTTC. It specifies CASSQTRGNYEQYF.

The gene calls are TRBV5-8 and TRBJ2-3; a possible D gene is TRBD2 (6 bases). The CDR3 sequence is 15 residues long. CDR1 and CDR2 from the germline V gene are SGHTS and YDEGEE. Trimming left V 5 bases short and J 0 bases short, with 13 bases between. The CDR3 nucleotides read TGTGCCAGCAGTCCGGATGGGACTAGCACAGATACGCAGTATTTT. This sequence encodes CASSPDGTSTDTQYF.

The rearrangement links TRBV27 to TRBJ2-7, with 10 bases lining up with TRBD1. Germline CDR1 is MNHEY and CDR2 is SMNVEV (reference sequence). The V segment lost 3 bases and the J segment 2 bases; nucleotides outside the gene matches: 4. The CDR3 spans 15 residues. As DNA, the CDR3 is TGTGCCAGCAGTTTGGGACAGGGGAGGGCCTACGAGCAGTACTTC. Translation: CASSLGQGRAYEQYF.

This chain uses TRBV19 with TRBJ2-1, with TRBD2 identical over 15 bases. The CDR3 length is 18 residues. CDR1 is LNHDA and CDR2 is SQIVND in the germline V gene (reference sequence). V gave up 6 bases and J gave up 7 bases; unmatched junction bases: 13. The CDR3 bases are TGTGCCAGTAGGGGGCCCGGGACTAGCGGGAGGTGGGGGAATGAGCAGTTCTTC. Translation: CASRGPGTSGRWGNEQFF.

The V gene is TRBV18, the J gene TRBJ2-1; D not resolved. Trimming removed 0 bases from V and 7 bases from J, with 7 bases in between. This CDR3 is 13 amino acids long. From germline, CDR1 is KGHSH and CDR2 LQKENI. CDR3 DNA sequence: TGTGCCAGCTCACCACCGAGTGCGAATGAGCAGTTCTTC. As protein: CASSPPSANEQFF.

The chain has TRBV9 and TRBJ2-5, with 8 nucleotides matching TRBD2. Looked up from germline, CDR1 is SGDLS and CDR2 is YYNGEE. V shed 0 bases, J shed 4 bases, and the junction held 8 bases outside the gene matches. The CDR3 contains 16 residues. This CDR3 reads CASSVGTGGGGETQYF. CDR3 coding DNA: TGTGCCAGCAGCGTAGGGACCGGGGGGGGCGGAGAGACCCAGTACTTC. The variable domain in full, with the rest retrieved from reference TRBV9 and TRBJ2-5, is DSGVTQTPKHLITATGQRVTLRCSPRSGDLSVYWYQQSLDQGLQFLIQYYNGEERAKGNILERFSAQQFPDLHSELNLSSLELGDSALYFCASSVGTGGGGETQYFGPGTRLLVL.

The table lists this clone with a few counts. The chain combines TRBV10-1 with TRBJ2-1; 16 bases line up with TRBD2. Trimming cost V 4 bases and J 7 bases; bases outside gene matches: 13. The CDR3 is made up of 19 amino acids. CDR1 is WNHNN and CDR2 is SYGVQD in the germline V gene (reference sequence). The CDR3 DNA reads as TGCGCCAGCAGTGGGGGACTAGCGGGAGGGCCCCTGGGGAGTAATGAGCAGTTCTTC. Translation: CASSGGLAGGPLGSNEQFF.

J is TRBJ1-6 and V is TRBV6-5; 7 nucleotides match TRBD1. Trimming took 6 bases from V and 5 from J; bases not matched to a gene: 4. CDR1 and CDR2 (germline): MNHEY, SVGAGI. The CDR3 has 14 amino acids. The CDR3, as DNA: TGTGCCAGCAGACTTGGGACAGATAATTCACCCCTCCACTTT. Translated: CASRLGTDNSPLHF.

This CDR3 reads CASSYAGQNTEAFF. As DNA, the CDR3 is TGTGCCAGCAGTTATGCAGGGCAGAACACTGAAGCTTTCTTT. The chain joins TRBV6-6 to TRBJ1-1; D is perhaps TRBD1 (5 bases). CDR1 is MNHNY, CDR2 SVGAGI, per germline (reference sequence). V shed 3 bases and J shed 1 base, with 9 bases lying between them. The CDR3 is 14 residues long.

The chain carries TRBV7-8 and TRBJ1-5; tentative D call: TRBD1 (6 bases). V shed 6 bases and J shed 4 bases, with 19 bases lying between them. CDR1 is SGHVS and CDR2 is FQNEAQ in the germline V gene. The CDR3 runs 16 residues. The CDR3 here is CASSPRDTTLNQPQHF. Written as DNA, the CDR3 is TGTGCCAGCAGTCCCCGGGACACCACCCTTAATCAGCCCCAGCATTTT.